The 3 T cell receptor beta chains below come from one sample, sequenced in a study of OX40 agonist ivuxolimab in advanced cancers. TCRdb's table, derived via immunoSEQ multiplex PCR, lists solely in-frame clones and lacks some. The sample lists 75,000 to 100,000 clones; roughly 93% were seen once. Sequenced material: CD4+ or CD8+ T cells sorted from blood, taken in a trial of the OX40 agonist ivuxolimab. These TCRs come from an adult with an advanced solid tumor such as melanoma, head and neck, liver or kidney cancer.

The rearrangement links TRBV6-5 to TRBJ1-5; a possible D gene is TRBD1 (6 bases). The germline V and J ends were trimmed by 6 bases and 1 base, with 10 bases remaining between them. The CDR3 covers 14 residues. Germline-derived CDR1 and CDR2 are MNHEY and SVGAGI. The CDR3 DNA follows: TGTGCCAGCAGCCAGGACAGAAGCAATCAGCCCCAGCATTTT. It codes for CASSQDRSNQPQHF.

The chain is built from TRBV5-4 and TRBJ2-7; TRBD2 agrees at 13 bases. This CDR3 spans 15 amino acids. In germline, CDR1 is SGHNT, CDR2 YYREEE (reference sequence). Germline trimming cut 4 bases from V and 5 bases from J; bases unmatched to any gene: 6. Written as DNA, the CDR3 is TGTGCCAGCAGCCCAACGGGACTAGCGGGAAACGAGCAGTACTTC. This gives the protein CASSPTGLAGNEQYF.

The chain combines TRBV5-1 with TRBJ2-1, with 10 bases identical to TRBD2. With V trimmed by 4 bases and J by 4 bases, 5 bases remained unmatched. Germline V gene lookup returns CDR1 SGHRS and CDR2 YFSETQ. This CDR3 is 15 amino acids long. CDR3 loop: CASSLSSGSYNEQFF. The CDR3 region has the DNA TGCGCCAGCAGCCTGTCTAGCGGGAGTTACAATGAGCAGTTCTTC.